The 13 T cell receptor beta chains below all came from one sample that was sequenced in a study of a mutant IDH1 vaccine in newly diagnosed glioma. Time point reported: week 35, safety follow-up. Vaccination used 300 ug of mutant IDH1 20-mer peptide per dose, with topical imiquimod. These receptors lack a known antigen. Method: immunoSEQ multiplex PCR; TCRdb's copy keeps in-frame clones and lacks some. The sample has about 60,000 clones; about 85% are singletons. The sequenced sample was PBMCs, obtained from a glioma patient whose treatment included an IDH1 peptide vaccine. These receptors were taken from a man between 25 and 39 years old with glioma.

There are a few counts of this clone. The chain recombines TRBV5-6 with TRBJ1-1, with no clear D. The germline gives CDR1 SGHDT, CDR2 YYEEEE. V shed 4 bases and J shed 9 bases, with 16 bases lying between them. The CDR3 is made up of 13 amino acids. The CDR3 protein is CASSLPDWRQAFF. The CDR3 nucleotides read TGTGCCAGCAGCCTTCCGGACTGGAGGCAAGCTTTCTTT.

The chain links TRBV5-1 to TRBJ2-6, with 8 bases that match TRBD1. CDR3 length: 16 residues. V shed 3 bases, J shed 2 bases, and the junction held 4 bases outside the gene matches. Germline-derived CDR1 and CDR2 are SGHRS and YFSETQ. CDR3 sequence reads: CASSSSGGAGANVLTF. The CDR3 DNA follows: TGCGCCAGCAGCTCCTCAGGGGGCGCTGGGGCCAACGTCCTGACTTTC.

V and J are TRBV4-1 and TRBJ1-5, with D tentatively TRBD1 (5 bases). Germline V gene data show CDR1 as MGHRA and CDR2 as YSYEKL. This CDR3 comprises 18 residues. V lost 0 bases to trimming and J lost 1 base, with 16 bases between them. The CDR3 is CASSQDLGDTRSNQPQHF. As DNA, the CDR3 is TGCGCCAGCAGCCAAGATCTGGGGGATACACGAAGCAATCAGCCCCAGCATTTT.

The chain couples TRBV25-1 to TRBJ2-7; TRBD1 matches at 11 bases. This CDR3 spans 14 amino acids. Germline CDR1 and CDR2: MGHDK and SYGVNS. J lost 4 bases, V lost 1 base, and 0 bases had no gene match. Here the CDR3 reads CASSEWDRGYEQYF. The CDR3 nucleotides are TGTGCCAGCAGTGAATGGGACAGGGGGTACGAGCAGTACTTC.

The chain combines TRBV7-8 with TRBJ1-6; 11 nucleotides agree with TRBD1. There are 18 residues in the CDR3. Germline CDR1 reads SGHVS; CDR2 reads FQNEAQ. V shed 5 bases and J 9 bases; nucleotides not matched to a gene: 15. CDR3 nucleotide sequence: TGTGCCAGCAGCCACCCCCGGACAGGGGGCTGGGGGATTTCACCCCTCCACTTT. As protein: CASSHPRTGGWGISPLHF.

The chain employs TRBV29-1 and TRBJ1-1; 8 nucleotides match TRBD1. Germline CDR1 SQVTM, CDR2 ANQGSEA. The V and J ends lost 6 bases and 3 bases, in that order; junction bases with no gene match: 6. This CDR3 contains 13 residues. The CDR3 protein is CSVWTGSHTEAFF. The CDR3 coding sequence is TGCAGCGTGTGGACAGGGTCTCACACTGAAGCTTTCTTT.

V usage is TRBV29-1 and J usage is TRBJ2-5, with D possibly called TRBD1 or TRBD2 (7 bases each). Germline lookup yields CDR1 SQVTM and CDR2 ANQGSEA. The V end was cut by 7 bases, the J end by 2 bases, with 14 bases between. The CDR3 length is 13 residues. The CDR3 sequence: CSAPGGQQETQYF. CDR3 DNA: TGCAGCGCCCCGGGGGGACAGCAAGAGACCCAGTACTTC.

The rearrangement joins TRBV14 to TRBJ2-1; a weak D match, TRBD1 (8 bases). V dropped 6 bases and J dropped 5 bases, with 32 bases sitting between them. The V gene's germline CDR1 is SGHDN and CDR2 FVKESK. The CDR3 is 20 amino acids. The CDR3 here is CASSHTPGQELGGADNEQFF. The CDR3 coding sequence is TGTGCCAGCAGTCACACTCCGGGACAGGAACTGGGGGGGGCTGACAATGAGCAGTTCTTC.

The CDR3 region has the DNA TGTGCCAGCACTCTACAGGGGGCGAGGACTGAAGCTTTCTTT. Encoded protein: CASTLQGARTEAFF. This chain connects TRBV2 to TRBJ1-1; 9 bases fit TRBD1. V gave up 7 bases and J gave up 5 bases; unmatched junction bases: 8. CDR3 length equals 14 residues. CDR1 is SNHLY, CDR2 FYNNEI, per germline.

This clone was detected a few times. CDR3 sequence: CASSGTSGGNEQFF. The CDR3 bases are TGTGCCAGCAGTGGGACTAGCGGGGGCAATGAGCAGTTCTTC. The chain couples TRBV6-4 to TRBJ2-1, with 13 positions matching TRBD2. This CDR3 is built from 14 residues. Unmatched junction bases numbered 0, after V lost 4 bases and J lost 6 bases. Looked up from germline, CDR1 is MRHNA and CDR2 is SNTAGT.

The V call is TRBV5-1, the J call TRBJ1-4, with D hard to call. This CDR3 has 14 amino acids. Germline V gives CDR1 SGHRS, CDR2 YFSETQ. Trimming took off 0 bases at V and 6 bases at J, with 9 bases between the two ends. CDR3 bases: TGCGCCAGCAGCTTGGGTGCTTCCCATGAAAAACTGTTTTTT. Protein: CASSLGASHEKLFF.

This rearrangement joins TRBV7-9 to TRBJ1-5; 10 bases line up with TRBD1. This CDR3 comprises 18 residues. The germline gives CDR1 SEHNR, CDR2 FQNEAQ (reference sequence). With 2 bases clipped from V and 2 bases from J, the junction kept 9 bases outside the gene matches. The CDR3 bases are TGTGCCAGCAGCTTATGGGACAGGGGCAGAAAAGGCAATCAGCCCCAGCATTTT. Its protein is CASSLWDRGRKGNQPQHF.

The chain joins TRBV19 to TRBJ1-5; D is possibly TRBD1 (6 bases). Germline values: CDR1 LNHDA, CDR2 SQIVND (reference sequence). This CDR3 has 19 amino acids. Trimming removed 2 bases at V and 2 bases at J, with 22 bases between. This CDR3 is CASSIISTHPPGGNQPQHF. The CDR3 DNA reads TGTGCCAGTAGTATAATATCTACCCACCCCCCAGGGGGCAATCAGCCCCAGCATTTT.